The 17 T cell receptor beta chains listed next were all sequenced from one sample in a study of cytomegalovirus exposure and HLA in healthy donors. This table comes from immunoSEQ multiplex PCR, and its TCRdb copy is limited to in-frame clones, with some not included. The table includes around 220,000 clones, 80% to 90% detected once. What was sequenced was PBMCs. The receptors come from a woman aged 18-29 years in good health and CMV-seronegative.

This clone appeared once. The chain carries TRBV5-6 and TRBJ2-4, with D uncertain. This CDR3 contains 13 residues. The germline CDR1 and CDR2 sequences are SGHDT and YYEEEE. Trimming removed 0 bases from V and 5 bases from J, with 6 bases in between. CDR3 loop: CASSLGTENIQYF. The CDR3 DNA reads as TGTGCCAGCAGCTTGGGCACAGAAAACATTCAGTACTTC.

V gene TRBV7-6 combines with J gene TRBJ2-3; weak D call: TRBD2 (5 bases). Between the trimmed V and J ends, which lost 5 bases and 4 bases, there was a span of 19 bases. Germline V gene lookup returns CDR1 SGHVS and CDR2 FNYEAQ. The CDR3 covers 16 residues. Here the CDR3 DNA reads TGTGCCAGCAGCCCCCTCGCGGGCCCAACGGCAGATACGCAGTATTTT. It is translated as CASSPLAGPTADTQYF.

The rearrangement uses TRBV5-1 and TRBJ2-2; 7 nucleotides align to TRBD2. The junction had 4 bases not matched to a gene; V was cut back by 0 bases and J by 2 bases. Germline lookup yields CDR1 SGHRS and CDR2 YFSETQ. This CDR3 is built from 16 residues. CDR3 bases: TGCGCCAGCAGCTTGGACCTAGCGGCAAACACCGGGGAGCTGTTTTTT. Its protein product is CASSLDLAANTGELFF.

This chain links TRBV6-1 with TRBJ1-2, with D perhaps matching TRBD1 (6 bases). V lost 8 bases, J lost 8 bases, and 21 bases lay in between. From germline, CDR1 is MNHNS and CDR2 SASEGT. The length of the CDR3 is 14 residues. The CDR3 sequence is CASGQPRVQGGYTF. The CDR3 DNA is TGTGCCAGCGGACAACCCCGGGTACAGGGCGGCTACACCTTC.

The chain uses TRBV6-1 and TRBJ2-1, with 12 nucleotides matching TRBD2. V was clipped by 1 base and J by 12 bases; unmatched bases: 13. Germline CDR1 and CDR2: MNHNS and SASEGT. This CDR3 contains 17 residues. In DNA, the CDR3 is TGTGCCAGCAGTGAAGAAGGGACTAGCGGGTCTCGACGAAGGCAGTTCTTC. Translating it yields CASSEEGTSGSRRRQFF.

V usage is TRBV9 and J usage is TRBJ1-4; 8 positions agree with TRBD1. This CDR3 region has 14 residues. Germline CDR1 and CDR2: SGDLS and YYNGEE. The ends lost 3 bases at V and 8 bases at J; junction bases unmatched: 6. CDR3 sequence (DNA): TGTGCCAGCAGCGACGGACAGGGTAACGAAAAACTGTTTTTT. Residues: CASSDGQGNEKLFF.

This chain links TRBV5-4 with TRBJ2-1; 8 bases map to TRBD1. Germline V CDR1 and CDR2: SGHNT, YYREEE (reference sequence). J was trimmed by 5 bases and V by 2 bases; bases with no gene match: 6. CDR3 size: 15 residues. The CDR3 sequence is CASSFLQGDNNEQFF. Here the CDR3 DNA reads TGTGCCAGCAGCTTTCTACAGGGGGATAACAATGAGCAGTTCTTC.

The chain uses TRBV9 and TRBJ2-1; 11 bases map to TRBD2. CDR1 and CDR2 from the germline V gene are SGDLS and YYNGEE. The CDR3 has 17 residues. J was trimmed by 4 bases and V by 3 bases; bases with no gene match: 9. For the CDR3, the DNA is TGTGCCAGCAGCGCCTTCGCTAGCGGGAGGTCTTACAATGAGCAGTTCTTC. Amino acids: CASSAFASGRSYNEQFF.

This chain uses TRBV9 with TRBJ2-1, with no clear D. Germline loops: CDR1 SGDLS, CDR2 YYNGEE. This CDR3 has 18 residues. Trimming pared 0 bases from V and 3 bases from J, leaving 19 bases between. CDR3 sequence reads: CASSVVPQDSSLYNEQFF. The CDR3 DNA sequence: TGTGCCAGCAGCGTAGTTCCCCAAGACTCGAGTCTCTACAATGAGCAGTTCTTC.

The chain uses TRBV25-1 and TRBJ2-7; 11 nucleotides match TRBD2. CDR3 length: 15 residues. With V trimmed by 3 bases and J by 3 bases, 4 bases remained unmatched. Germline-derived CDR1 and CDR2 are MGHDK and SYGVNS. The DNA of the CDR3 is TGTGCCAGCAGTGATCCCGGACTAGCGGGCTACGAGCAGTACTTC. Translating it yields CASSDPGLAGYEQYF.

J is TRBJ2-7 and V is TRBV28, with D tentatively TRBD2 (6 bases). Germline V gives CDR1 MDHEN, CDR2 SYDVKM. The CDR3 spans 14 residues. With 5 bases removed from V and 7 bases from J, the gap between germline ends came to 18 bases. CDR3 protein: CASSPPGLPREQYF. CDR3 nucleotides: TGTGCCAGCAGTCCCCCGGGACTCCCTCGGGAGCAGTACTTC.

This chain connects TRBV7-8 to TRBJ2-5; tentative D call: TRBD2 (5 bases). Germline values: CDR1 SGHVS, CDR2 FQNEAQ. V lost 2 bases to trimming and J lost 3 bases, with 10 bases between them. The CDR3 sequence is 14 residues long. The CDR3: CASSLFGEKETQYF. In nucleotides, the CDR3 is TGTGCCAGCAGCTTATTCGGGGAGAAAGAGACCCAGTACTTC.

This rearrangement joins TRBV2 to TRBJ2-3; 10 nucleotides match TRBD2. Looked up from germline, CDR1 is SNHLY and CDR2 is FYNNEI. The CDR3 loop spans 14 amino acids. V shed 8 bases, J shed 4 bases, and the junction held 6 bases outside the gene matches. The CDR3 sequence: CASDLAGAPDTQYF. The DNA for the CDR3 is TGTGCCAGCGACCTAGCGGGAGCCCCAGATACGCAGTATTTT.

The CDR3 DNA follows: TGTGCCAGCAGCTTATCTCAGGGAACCCGAAATGAAAAACTGTTTTTT. The encoded protein is CASSLSQGTRNEKLFF. The rearrangement uses TRBV7-9 and TRBJ1-4, with D maybe TRBD1 (5 bases). Per germline, CDR1 SEHNR and CDR2 FQNEAQ (reference sequence). This CDR3 is 16 amino acids long. The V end lost 2 bases, the J end lost 5 bases, and 15 bases lay between the germline ends.

V and J are TRBV9 and TRBJ2-1; 10 bases agree with TRBD2. Per germline, CDR1 SGDLS and CDR2 YYNGEE. This CDR3 contains 16 residues. Trimming at V came to 4 bases and at J to 6 bases, leaving 10 bases not matched to a gene. This CDR3 reads CASSPRWLAGANEQFF. The CDR3, as DNA: TGTGCCAGCAGCCCGAGGTGGCTAGCGGGAGCCAATGAGCAGTTCTTC.

The chain uses TRBV30 and TRBJ2-3; no clear D. V was pared by 0 bases and J by 0 bases, with 13 bases between. Germline CDR1 GTSNPN, CDR2 SVGIG (reference sequence). The CDR3 runs 16 residues. CDR3: CAWSVRGTFSTDTQYF. The DNA of the CDR3 is TGTGCCTGGAGTGTACGAGGCACTTTTAGCACAGATACGCAGTATTTT.

The gene calls are TRBV7-2 and TRBJ2-7; 7 bases map to TRBD1. This CDR3 contains 15 residues. V was clipped by 3 bases and J by 2 bases; unmatched bases: 7. Germline CDR1 and CDR2: SGHTA and FQGNSA. The CDR3 DNA reads as TGTGCCAGCAGCTTTTACAGGGGCCCTACCTACGAGCAGTACTTC. Amino acids: CASSFYRGPTYEQYF.